The clone carrying this T cell receptor beta chain was observed a few times. These data come from a study of shared clonotypes between healthy human individuals. The germline V gene encodes CDR1 LNHNV and CDR2 YYDKDF (reference sequence). The CDR3 length is 15 residues. The J segment lost 5 bases and the V segment lost 2 bases, leaving 6 bases of the junction unmatched. Some clones are missing from TCRdb's copy, which holds only in-frame ones; the method was immunoSEQ multiplex PCR. In the table there are over a million clones, roughly 80% of which are singletons. Only Caucasian adults living in Nashville, Tennessee served as donors.

The chain has TRBV15 and TRBJ2-5; 9 bases map to TRBD1. The clonotype comes from a man aged 18-30 years in good health. The sequencing input was memory CD4+ T cells sorted from blood. Sample subset: CD45RA-negative fraction. CDR3 in amino acids: CATSRRGTGKETQYF. In nucleotides, the CDR3 is TGTGCCACCAGCAGACGTGGGACAGGGAAGGAGACCCAGTACTTC.